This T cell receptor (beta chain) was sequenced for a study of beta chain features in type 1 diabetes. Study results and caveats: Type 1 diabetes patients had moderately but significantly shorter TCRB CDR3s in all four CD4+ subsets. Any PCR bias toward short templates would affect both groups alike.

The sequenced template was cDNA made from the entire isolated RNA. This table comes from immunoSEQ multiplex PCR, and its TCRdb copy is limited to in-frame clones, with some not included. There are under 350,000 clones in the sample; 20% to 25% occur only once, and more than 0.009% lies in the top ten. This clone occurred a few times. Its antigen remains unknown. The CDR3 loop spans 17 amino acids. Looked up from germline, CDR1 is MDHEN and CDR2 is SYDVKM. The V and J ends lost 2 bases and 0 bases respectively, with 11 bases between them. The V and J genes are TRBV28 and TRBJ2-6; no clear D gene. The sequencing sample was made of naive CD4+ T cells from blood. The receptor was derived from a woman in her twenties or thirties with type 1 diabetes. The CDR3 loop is CASSLLGTTSGANVLTF. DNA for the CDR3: TGTGCCAGCAGTTTACTAGGTACGACCTCTGGGGCCAACGTCCTGACTTTC.